The entry below describes one T cell receptor (beta chain). No antigen is known for it. The sample originates from a study of blood T cells in healthy people across ages. The wider study: Roughly one uniquely barcoded beta molecule per two T cells was captured. General observations from the study: Possibly, changes in expanded clonotypes were confounded because donor CMV status was unknown.

Sample-barcoded 5' priming and a J-beta primer mix drove a second PCR of 7 to 11 cycles. TCRdb itself ran the 5' RACE reads through MiXCR, one entry per CDR3 protein. The data show around 1.5 million distinct CDR3 sequences, approximately 32% seen once. There are 16 residues in the CDR3. CDR1 is SGHDT, CDR2 YYEEEE, per germline. Trimming cost V 6 bases and J 5 bases, with 23 bases left between them. The source material was blood. This receptor was taken from a woman in her 30s in good health. This sequence joins TRBV5-6 and TRBJ2-5; possibly TRBD1 for D (6 bases). CDR3 DNA: TGTGCCAGCAACTCAGGGGTACTGTATGGGGGCGAGACCCAGTACTTC. Translating it yields CASNSGVLYGGETQYF.